Listed here are 2 T cell receptor beta chains from one sample, sequenced in a study of blood T cell repertoires in COVID-19. Sequencing used immunoSEQ multiplex PCR; TCRdb keeps in-frame clones, though not all of them. The table has around 270,000 clones, around four fifths seen once; the top ten hold roughly 4%. The sequenced material came from peripheral blood. The receptors were gathered from a man aged 60 to 69 with acute or convalescent COVID-19.

The J gene is TRBJ1-1, the V gene TRBV5-6; tentative D call: TRBD1 (5 bases). CDR3 length equals 14 residues. Germline V CDR1 and CDR2: SGHDT, YYEEEE. The V gene lost 2 bases and the J gene lost 5 bases, with 13 bases spanning the gap. This CDR3 is CASSFRRGRTEAFF. The DNA of the CDR3 is TGTGCCAGCAGCTTTCGTAGGGGAAGGACTGAAGCTTTCTTT.

The CDR3 nucleotides read TGTGCCAGTAGCCAACATATCGCTAACTATGGCTACACCTTC. It encodes CASSQHIANYGYTF. The chain employs TRBV19 and TRBJ1-2; D gene ambiguous. V was trimmed by 6 bases and J by 0 bases, leaving 11 bases between them. CDR1 is LNHDA, CDR2 SQIVND, per germline (reference sequence). The CDR3 contains 14 residues. The entire variable domain, with the rest obtained from reference TRBV19 and TRBJ1-2, is as follows: DGGITQSPKYLFRKEGQNVTLSCEQNLNHDAMYWYRQDPGQGLRLIYYSQIVNDFQKGDIAEGYSVSREKKESFPLTVTSAQKNPTAFYLCASSQHIANYGYTFGSGTRLTVV.